This T cell receptor (beta chain) was sequenced in a study of blood T cell repertoires in COVID-19. Turning to the study itself: Material from acute and convalescent COVID-19 was sourced from the United States, Italy and Spain.

This CDR3 contains 12 residues. Looked up from germline, CDR1 is SQVTM and CDR2 is ANQGSEA. Trimming left V 4 bases short and J 3 bases short, with 8 bases between. Assay: immunoSEQ multiplex PCR; the TCRdb copy retains only in-frame clones and omits some. The table lists approximately 96,000 clones, roughly 88% of them singletons, with 2.9% in the top ten. Source material: peripheral blood. The genes are TRBV29-1 and TRBJ2-3, with TRBD1 as a possible D gene (6 bases). This TCR was recovered from an elderly woman with acute or convalescent COVID-19. CDR3 in amino acids: CSVVRGTDTQYF. The DNA for the CDR3 is TGCAGCGTTGTCAGGGGAACAGATACGCAGTATTTT.